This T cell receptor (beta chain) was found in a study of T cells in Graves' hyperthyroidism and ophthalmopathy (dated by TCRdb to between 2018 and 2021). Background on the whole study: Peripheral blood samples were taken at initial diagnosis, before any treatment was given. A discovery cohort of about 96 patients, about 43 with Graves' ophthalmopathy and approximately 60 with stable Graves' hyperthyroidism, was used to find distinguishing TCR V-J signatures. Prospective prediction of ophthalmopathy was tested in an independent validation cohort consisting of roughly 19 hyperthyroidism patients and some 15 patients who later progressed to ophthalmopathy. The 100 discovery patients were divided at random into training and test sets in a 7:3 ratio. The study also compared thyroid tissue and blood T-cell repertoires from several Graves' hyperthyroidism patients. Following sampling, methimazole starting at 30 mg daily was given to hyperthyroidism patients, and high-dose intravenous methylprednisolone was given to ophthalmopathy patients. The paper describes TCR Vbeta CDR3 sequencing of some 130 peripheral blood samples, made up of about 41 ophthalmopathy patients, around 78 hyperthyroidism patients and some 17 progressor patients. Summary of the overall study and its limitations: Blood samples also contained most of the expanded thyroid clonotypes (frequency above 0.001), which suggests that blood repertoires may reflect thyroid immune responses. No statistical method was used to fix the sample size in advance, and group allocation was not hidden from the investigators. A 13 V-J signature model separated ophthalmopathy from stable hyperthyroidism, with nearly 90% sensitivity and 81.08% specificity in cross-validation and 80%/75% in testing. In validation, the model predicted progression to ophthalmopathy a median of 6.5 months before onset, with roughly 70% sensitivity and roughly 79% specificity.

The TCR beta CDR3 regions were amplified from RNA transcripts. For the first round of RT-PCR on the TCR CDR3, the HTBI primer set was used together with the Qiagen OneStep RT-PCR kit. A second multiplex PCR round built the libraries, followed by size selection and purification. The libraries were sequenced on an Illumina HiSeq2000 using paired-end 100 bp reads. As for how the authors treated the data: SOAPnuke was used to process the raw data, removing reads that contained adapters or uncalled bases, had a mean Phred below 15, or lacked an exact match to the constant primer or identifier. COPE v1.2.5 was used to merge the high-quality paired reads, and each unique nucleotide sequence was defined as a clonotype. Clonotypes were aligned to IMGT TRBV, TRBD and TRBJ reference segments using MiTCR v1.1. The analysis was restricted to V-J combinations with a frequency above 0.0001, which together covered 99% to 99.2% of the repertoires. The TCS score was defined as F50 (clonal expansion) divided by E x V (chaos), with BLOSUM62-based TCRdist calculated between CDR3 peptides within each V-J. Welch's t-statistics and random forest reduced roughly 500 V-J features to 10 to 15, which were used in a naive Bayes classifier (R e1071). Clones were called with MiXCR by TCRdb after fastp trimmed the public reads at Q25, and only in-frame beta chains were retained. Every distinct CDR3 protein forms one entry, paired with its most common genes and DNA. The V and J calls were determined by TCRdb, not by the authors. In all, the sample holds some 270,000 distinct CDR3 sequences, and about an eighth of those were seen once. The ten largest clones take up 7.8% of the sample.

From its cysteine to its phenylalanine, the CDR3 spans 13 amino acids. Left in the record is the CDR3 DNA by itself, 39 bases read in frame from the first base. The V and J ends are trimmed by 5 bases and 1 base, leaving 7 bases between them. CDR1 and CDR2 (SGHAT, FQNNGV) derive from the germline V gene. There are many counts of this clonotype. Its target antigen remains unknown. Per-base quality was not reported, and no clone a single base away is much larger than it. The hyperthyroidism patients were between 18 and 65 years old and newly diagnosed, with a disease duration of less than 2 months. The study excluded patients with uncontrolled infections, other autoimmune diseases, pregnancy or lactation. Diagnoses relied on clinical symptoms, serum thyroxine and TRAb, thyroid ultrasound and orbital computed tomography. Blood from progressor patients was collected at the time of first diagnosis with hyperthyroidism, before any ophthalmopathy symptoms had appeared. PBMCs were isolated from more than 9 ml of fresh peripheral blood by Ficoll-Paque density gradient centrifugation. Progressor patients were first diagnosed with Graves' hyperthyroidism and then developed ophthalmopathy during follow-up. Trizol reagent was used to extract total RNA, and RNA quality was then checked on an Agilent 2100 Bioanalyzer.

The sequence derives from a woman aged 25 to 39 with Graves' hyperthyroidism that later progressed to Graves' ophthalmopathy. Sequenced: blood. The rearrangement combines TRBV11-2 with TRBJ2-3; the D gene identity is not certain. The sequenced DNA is TGTGCCAGCAGCCTGCTTCGCACAGATACGCAGTATTTT. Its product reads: CASSLLRTDTQYF.